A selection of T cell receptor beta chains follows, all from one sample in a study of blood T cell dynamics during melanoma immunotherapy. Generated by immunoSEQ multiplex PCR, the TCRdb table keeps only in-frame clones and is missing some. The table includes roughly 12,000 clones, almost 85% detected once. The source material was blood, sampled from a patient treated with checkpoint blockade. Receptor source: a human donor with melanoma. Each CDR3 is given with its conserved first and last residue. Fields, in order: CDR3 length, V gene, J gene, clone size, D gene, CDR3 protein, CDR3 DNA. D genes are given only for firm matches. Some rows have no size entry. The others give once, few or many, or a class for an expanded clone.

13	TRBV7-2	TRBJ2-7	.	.	CASSLRGANEQYF	TGTGCCAGCAGCTTAAGGGGGGCGAACGAGCAGTACTTC
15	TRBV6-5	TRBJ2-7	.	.	CASRPAGRPFYEQYF	TGTGCCAGCAGGCCTGCCGGACGGCCGTTCTACGAGCAGTACTTC
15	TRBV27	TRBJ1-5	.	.	CASSLMGSPNQPQHF	TGTGCCAGCAGTTTAATGGGAAGCCCCAATCAGCCCCAGCATTTT
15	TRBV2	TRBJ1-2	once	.	CASSTTGIANYGYTF	TGTGCCAGCAGTACCACAGGGATAGCTAACTATGGCTACACCTTC
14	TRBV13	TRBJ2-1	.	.	CASTEGRTYNEQFF	TGTGCCAGCACAGAGGGACGGACCTACAATGAGCAGTTCTTC
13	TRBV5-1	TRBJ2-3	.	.	CASSLGGTDTQYF	TGCGCCAGCAGCTTGGGAGGCACAGATACGCAGTATTTT
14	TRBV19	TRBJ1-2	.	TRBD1	CASSISPGGYGYTF	TGTGCCAGTAGTATTTCGCCAGGGGGTTATGGCTACACCTTC
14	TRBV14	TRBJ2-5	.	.	CASSQEGRLGTQYF	TGTGCCAGCAGCCAAGAAGGGCGGTTGGGGACCCAGTACTTC
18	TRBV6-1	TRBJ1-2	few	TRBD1	CASSEVEALGQGVYGYTF	TGTGCCAGCAGTGAGGTTGAGGCCCTTGGACAGGGGGTCTATGGCTACACCTTC
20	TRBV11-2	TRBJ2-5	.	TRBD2	CASSLDPRTSGGAGGETQYF	TGTGCCAGCAGCTTAGATCCGAGGACTAGCGGGGGGGCCGGGGGTGAGACCCAGTACTTC